The 26 T cell receptor beta chains given below trace back to one sample, sequenced in a study of blood T cell repertoires in COVID-19. The method was immunoSEQ multiplex PCR; TCRdb's version includes in-frame clones alone and lacks a portion of them. Of 150,000 to 200,000 clones in the sample, 70% to 90% were seen once. Specimen: peripheral blood. The receptors come from a human donor in a cohort sampled during active COVID-19.

This clone was seen just once. The chain couples TRBV28 to TRBJ2-7; 9 nucleotides agree with TRBD1. V lost 5 bases to trimming and J lost 5 bases; unmatched junction nucleotides: 7. The CDR3 contains 14 residues. The germline V gene encodes CDR1 MDHEN and CDR2 SYDVKM. In DNA, the CDR3 is TGTGCCAGCAGTCCCCAGGACAGGGGCGACGAGCAGTACTTC. Translating it yields CASSPQDRGDEQYF.

The rearrangement links TRBV30 to TRBJ1-6, with D unclear. Germline loops: CDR1 GTSNPN, CDR2 SVGIG (reference sequence). The CDR3 sequence is 13 residues long. Trimming shortened V by 7 bases and J by 0 bases, and 7 bases separated the two germline ends. CDR3 nucleotides: TGTGCCTCCACAAGCTCCTATAATTCACCCCTCCACTTT. This sequence encodes CASTSSYNSPLHF.

There are a few counts of this clone. The chain employs TRBV11-1 and TRBJ2-7; a possible D gene is TRBD2 (5 bases). CDR1 and CDR2 from the germline V gene are SGHAT and FQDESV (reference sequence). Trimming took off 1 base at V and 4 bases at J, with 8 bases between the two ends. The CDR3 totals 13 residues. Here the CDR3 DNA reads TGTGCCAGCAGCTTAGGGGAGAATTACGAGCAGTACTTC. The encoded protein is CASSLGENYEQYF.

This clone was detected only a few times. The rearrangement links TRBV7-3 to TRBJ2-2; D gene uncertain. The V gene's germline CDR1 is SGHTA and CDR2 FQGTGA. The CDR3 spans 13 residues. With 5 bases removed from V and 6 bases from J, the gap between germline ends came to 10 bases. CDR3 in amino acids: CASSPVAAGELFF. DNA for the CDR3: TGTGCCAGCAGCCCAGTTGCGGCCGGGGAGCTGTTTTTT.

The V gene is TRBV28, the J gene TRBJ1-2, with D possibly being TRBD1 (5 bases). The CDR3 is 14 amino acids. Germline CDR1 MDHEN, CDR2 SYDVKM. Trimming removed 6 bases from V and 4 bases from J, with 15 bases in between. CDR3 nucleotide sequence: TGTGCCAGCAGGCTGCAAGGGGTTTTCTATGGCTACACCTTC. The encoded protein is CASRLQGVFYGYTF.

In its sample, this clone was seen once. V and J are TRBV10-3 and TRBJ2-1; TRBD2 aligns across 12 bases. CDR3 length equals 19 residues. V gave up 8 bases and J gave up 6 bases; unmatched junction bases: 20. The germline V gene encodes CDR1 ENHRY and CDR2 SYGVKD. For the CDR3, the DNA is TGTGCCATCTCGACGATGGCGACTAGCGGGAGAGGCCTTGGCAATGAGCAGTTCTTC. Encoded protein: CAISTMATSGRGLGNEQFF.

The chain carries TRBV4-2 and TRBJ1-5; D is ambiguous. Germline V gene data show CDR1 as LGHNA and CDR2 as YNFKEQ. V was cut by 0 bases and J by 6 bases, with 12 bases left in between. The CDR3 spans 15 residues. The CDR3 sequence: CASSQDRSLAQPQHF. In DNA, the CDR3 is TGTGCCAGCAGCCAAGACCGCAGTCTTGCTCAGCCCCAGCATTTT.

As concerns this clone: The sample contains more than one DNA sequence encoding this CDR3. This chain connects TRBV9 to TRBJ2-7, with a tentative D call TRBD2 (6 bases). The CDR3 length is 14 residues. V was trimmed by 0 bases and J by 2 bases, leaving 9 bases between them. Germline V gene lookup returns CDR1 SGDLS and CDR2 YYNGEE. The CDR3 DNA reads as TGTGCCAGCAGCGTAGGGGGAGGCACCTACGAGCAGTACTTC. Protein: CASSVGGGTYEQYF.

The J gene is TRBJ2-3, the V gene TRBV28; D is possibly TRBD2 (6 bases). V lost 5 bases and J lost 0, with 12 bases in between. The CDR3 length is 15 residues. Germline lookup yields CDR1 MDHEN and CDR2 SYDVKM. CDR3 DNA sequence: TGTGCCAGCAGTACAGCGGGCCTCAGCACAGATACGCAGTATTTT. It is translated as CASSTAGLSTDTQYF. The full variable domain, completed using reference TRBV28 and TRBJ2-3, is DVKVTQSSRYLVKRTGEKVFLECVQDMDHENMFWYRQDPGLGLRLIYFSYDVKMKEKGDIPEGYSVSREKKERFSLILESASTNQTSMYLCASSTAGLSTDTQYFGPGTRLTVL.

V gene TRBV19 combines with J gene TRBJ1-5; 9 nucleotides agree with TRBD1. V lost 6 bases to trimming and J lost 0 bases; unmatched junction nucleotides: 12. Germline V CDR1 and CDR2: LNHDA, SQIVND (reference sequence). The CDR3 spans 18 residues. The CDR3 DNA reads TGTGCCAGTAGGACCGGACAGGGGCCCCGTTATAGCAATCAGCCCCAGCATTTT. It is translated as CASRTGQGPRYSNQPQHF. The full variable domain, in which reference TRBV19 and TRBJ1-5 provide the parts outside the CDR3, is DGGITQSPKYLFRKEGQNVTLSCEQNLNHDAMYWYRQDPGQGLRLIYYSQIVNDFQKGDIAEGYSVSREKKESFPLTVTSAQKNPTAFYLCASRTGQGPRYSNQPQHFGDGTRLSIL.

This chain links TRBV9 with TRBJ2-3, with D tentatively TRBD1 (6 bases). Germline V CDR1 and CDR2: SGDLS, YYNGEE. The length of the CDR3 is 14 residues. The V end was cut by 1 base, the J end by 4 bases, with 10 bases between. DNA for the CDR3: TGTGCCAGCAGCGTATCAGGGGTGCCAGATACGCAGTATTTT. Its protein product is CASSVSGVPDTQYF.

The V call is TRBV3-1 (or the pseudogene TRBV3-2), the J call TRBJ2-7; 7 bases match TRBD1. CDR1 is LGHDT and CDR2 is YNNKEL in the germline V gene (reference sequence). V was clipped by 0 bases and J by 0 bases; unmatched bases: 8. CDR3 length: 17 amino acids. CDR3 sequence reads: CASSQEFQGVYSYEQYF. The CDR3 DNA is TGTGCCAGCAGCCAAGAATTTCAGGGGGTATACTCCTACGAGCAGTACTTC.

The chain combines TRBV9 with TRBJ1-1; D gene uncertain. The CDR3 length is 13 residues. Germline V gene lookup returns CDR1 SGDLS and CDR2 YYNGEE. The germline V and J ends were trimmed by 0 bases and 0 bases, with 3 bases remaining between them. CDR3 protein: CASSVALNTEAFF. The CDR3 DNA is TGTGCCAGCAGCGTAGCGTTGAACACTGAAGCTTTCTTT.

This clone was seen a few times. CDR3 sequence: CASSQEGGGTDTQYF. As DNA, the CDR3 is TGTGCCAGCAGCCAAGAGGGCGGGGGCACAGATACGCAGTATTTT. The chain employs TRBV3-1 (or the pseudogene TRBV3-2) and TRBJ2-3; D is possibly TRBD2 (6 bases). Germline V gives CDR1 LGHDT, CDR2 YNNKEL (reference sequence). Trimming removed 0 bases at V and 1 base at J, with 8 bases between. This CDR3 has 15 amino acids.

The rearrangement uses TRBV4-1 and TRBJ1-2; D is perhaps TRBD1 (5 bases). Per the germline V gene, CDR1 is MGHRA and CDR2 is YSYEKL. The CDR3 contains 15 residues. V was pared by 0 bases and J by 4 bases, with 12 bases between. The chain's CDR3 is CASSQDGRTFYGYTF. The CDR3 DNA reads as TGCGCCAGCAGCCAAGATGGGCGGACATTCTATGGCTACACCTTC.

This clone was detected only a few times. This sequence joins TRBV29-1 and TRBJ1-1; tentative D call: TRBD1 (6 bases). CDR1 is SQVTM and CDR2 is ANQGSEA in the germline V gene. V shed 4 bases and J shed 4 bases, with 10 bases lying between them. This CDR3 has 12 amino acids. CDR3 region: CSVGGGATEAFF. The CDR3 DNA follows: TGCAGCGTTGGAGGGGGGGCCACTGAAGCTTTCTTT.

V gene TRBV5-6 combines with J gene TRBJ1-2; the match to TRBD1 covers 10 bases. This CDR3 is built from 14 residues. Germline loops: CDR1 SGHDT, CDR2 YYEEEE. V lost 4 bases, J lost 5 bases, and 5 bases stayed unmatched. The CDR3 coding sequence is TGTGCCAGCAGCATCCGGGACAGGGGTTATGGCTACACCTTC. Its translation is CASSIRDRGYGYTF.

The V call is TRBV5-1, the J call TRBJ2-3, with 9 bases matching TRBD2. Germline V gives CDR1 SGHRS, CDR2 YFSETQ. J lost 4 bases, V lost 4 bases, and 10 bases had no gene match. This CDR3 contains 16 residues. CDR3 nucleotides: TGCGCCAGCAGCGTTAGCGGGAGCCTACGGGCAGATACGCAGTATTTT. Translated: CASSVSGSLRADTQYF.

This rearrangement joins TRBV2 to TRBJ1-1; 7 bases map to TRBD1. J gave up 2 bases and V 6 bases, and 9 bases lay outside the gene matches. Germline V CDR1 and CDR2: SNHLY, FYNNEI. The CDR3 has 15 amino acids. The CDR3 loop is CASRPGTAYNTEAFF. Written as DNA, the CDR3 is TGTGCCAGCAGACCCGGGACAGCTTACAACACTGAAGCTTTCTTT. The entire variable domain, with the rest obtained from reference TRBV2 and TRBJ1-1, is as follows: EPEVTQTPSHQVTQMGQEVILRCVPISNHLYFYWYRQILGQKVEFLVSFYNNEISEKSEIFDDQFSVERPDGSNFTLKIRSTKLEDSAMYFCASRPGTAYNTEAFFGQGTRLTVV.

V gene TRBV7-3 combines with J gene TRBJ2-3, with 9 bases identical to TRBD2. J lost 11 bases, V lost 0 bases, and 12 bases had no gene match. The CDR3 covers 16 residues. Germline-derived CDR1 and CDR2 are SGHTA and FQGTGA. Here the CDR3 reads CASSLTGLAGPGGQYF. CDR3 sequence (DNA): TGTGCCAGCAGCTTAACTGGGCTAGCGGGGCCTGGGGGGCAGTATTTT.

The chain uses TRBV28 and TRBJ1-2; the D gene is possibly TRBD1 (5 bases). CDR1 is MDHEN and CDR2 is SYDVKM in the germline V gene. With 5 bases removed from V and 4 bases from J, the gap between germline ends came to 11 bases. CDR3 size: 13 residues. CDR3 protein: CASSGGGVYGYTF. The CDR3 DNA follows: TGTGCCAGCAGTGGGGGGGGAGTCTATGGCTACACCTTC.

The V call is TRBV15, the J call TRBJ2-1; 8 positions agree with TRBD1. Per germline, CDR1 LNHNV and CDR2 YYDKDF (reference sequence). The CDR3 spans 16 residues. V lost 1 base and J lost 6; bases outside the gene matches: 8. CDR3: CATSRAGGQGRNEQFF. The CDR3 bases are TGTGCCACCAGCAGAGCGGGTGGACAGGGCCGCAATGAGCAGTTCTTC.

The genes are TRBV28 and TRBJ2-5; D is perhaps TRBD1 (6 bases). Germline assignment: CDR1 MDHEN and CDR2 SYDVKM. The CDR3 contains 15 residues. Deletions cut 4 bases from V and 1 base from J, with 13 bases between. The CDR3 is CASSSFGTLQETQYF. DNA for the CDR3: TGTGCCAGCAGTTCTTTCGGGACACTCCAAGAGACCCAGTACTTC.

The V gene is TRBV27, the J gene TRBJ1-4; 10 bases are a match to TRBD1. V trimming: 9 bases; J trimming: 8 bases; junction bases outside the gene matches: 9. CDR3 length: 14 residues. Germline lookup yields CDR1 MNHEY and CDR2 SMNVEV (reference sequence). CDR3 DNA sequence: TGTGCCAGTAGGACAGGGGGAGGGTTAGAAAAACTGTTTTTT. It is translated as CASRTGGGLEKLFF.

V and J are TRBV27 and TRBJ2-2; 9 bases map to TRBD1. This CDR3 is 17 amino acids long. J gave up 4 bases and V 6 bases, and 12 bases lay outside the gene matches. CDR1 MNHEY and CDR2 SMNVEV come from the germline V gene (reference sequence). The CDR3 coding sequence is TGTGCCAGCAGCAGCCTCTTGGGACAGGGATTCACCGGGGAGCTGTTTTTT. Its translation: CASSSLLGQGFTGELFF.

The rearrangement links TRBV11-3 to TRBJ2-7, with a possible D match to TRBD1 (6 bases). The V gene lost 5 bases and the J gene lost 9 bases, with 17 bases spanning the gap. The germline CDR1 and CDR2 sequences are SGHNT and YENEEA. This CDR3 contains 13 residues. In nucleotides, the CDR3 is TGTGCCAGCAGCCACAGGGACCGCACTTGGCAGTACTTC. It translates to CASSHRDRTWQYF.